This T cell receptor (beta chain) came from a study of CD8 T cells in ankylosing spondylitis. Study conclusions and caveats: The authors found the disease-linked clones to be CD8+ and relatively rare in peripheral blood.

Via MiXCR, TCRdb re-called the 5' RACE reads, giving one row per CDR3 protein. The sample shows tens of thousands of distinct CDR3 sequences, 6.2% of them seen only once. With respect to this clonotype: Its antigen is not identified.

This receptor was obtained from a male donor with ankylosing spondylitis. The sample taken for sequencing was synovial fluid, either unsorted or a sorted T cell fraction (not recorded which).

CDR3 loop: CASSSQGRGQPQHF. CDR3 nucleotide sequence: TGTGCCAGCAGCTCTCAGGGACGGGGACAGCCCCAGCATTTT. This sequence joins TRBV7-2 and TRBJ1-5, with D possibly TRBD1 on 5 matching bases. Trimming left V 4 bases short and J 7 bases short, with 14 bases between. The CDR3 loop spans 14 amino acids. CDR1 is SGHTA, CDR2 FQGNSA, per germline.